Listed below are T cell receptor beta chains from one sample, sequenced in a study of T cells in Graves' hyperthyroidism and ophthalmopathy. From the multiplex PCR reads, TCRdb called clonotypes with MiXCR, one entry per CDR3 protein. The sample has about 510,000 distinct CDR3 sequences; 14% are singletons. The material sequenced was blood. These receptors were obtained from a middle-aged woman with Graves' hyperthyroidism. Both conserved end residues are part of each CDR3.

V gene	J gene	CDR3 protein
TRBV29-1	TRBJ2-3	CSVSTGAADTQYF
TRBV24-1	TRBJ2-2	CATSDADRSNTGELFF
TRBV27	TRBJ2-3	CASSSTTGLAGARDTQYF
TRBV10-3	TRBJ2-7	CAITDSTGGVLHPYEQYF
TRBV5-4	TRBJ1-4	CASSRGVGSNEKLFF
TRBV20-1	TRBJ2-1	CSARDLRTSGGFTYNEQFF
TRBV20-1	TRBJ2-4	CSATPDRNIQYF
TRBV28	TRBJ2-3	CASSKTGKVTDTQYF
TRBV6-1	TRBJ2-3	CASSEPVLGTDTQYF
TRBV3-1	TRBJ2-7	CASSRGAVSYEQYF
TRBV7-9	TRBJ2-3	CATNVGAGSTDTQYF
TRBV10-3	TRBJ1-1	CAISEWSGGTEAFF
TRBV20-1	TRBJ2-2	CSASGLAAVPGELFF
TRBV14	TRBJ2-1	CASSQVGGVYEQFF
TRBV7-9	TRBJ2-7	CASSSGLAETYEQYF
TRBV10-1	TRBJ2-3	CASSLTSPTDTQYF
TRBV5-6	TRBJ1-4	CASSFWTDEKLFF
TRBV11-2	TRBJ1-2	CASRTTGTAYGYTF
TRBV20-1	TRBJ2-5	CSARDVASGRQPQETQYF
TRBV19	TRBJ2-2	CASSFTGQGTGELFF
TRBV7-2	TRBJ2-5	CASSSTETQYF
TRBV19	TRBJ1-1	CASSIQHEAVNTEAFF
TRBV2	TRBJ1-2	CASNKDRANYGYTF
TRBV18	TRBJ2-3	CASSPPRTSGSDTQYF
TRBV12-3/TRBV12-4	TRBJ1-2	CALGRDTGYTF
TRBV3-1	TRBJ1-1	CASSQDGSWATEAFF
TRBV19	TRBJ2-3	CASSIRQGTTDTQYF
TRBV7-2	TRBJ2-7	CASSLGLLSYEQYF
TRBV19	TRBJ2-3	CASTPTSESADTQYF
TRBV20-1	TRBJ2-5	CSARAQVAKTQYF
TRBV11-3	TRBJ1-1	CASSISTVTEAFF
TRBV19	TRBJ2-7	CASSRKRESYEQYF
TRBV5-6	TRBJ2-1	CASSPEWADEQFF
TRBV28	TRBJ2-7	CASSLGQAGFHF
TRBV4-1	TRBJ2-7	CASSPLDRGPSYEQYF
TRBV2	TRBJ1-1	CASRLTVNTEAFF
TRBV7-9	TRBJ2-1	CASSSQGNNEQFF
TRBV20-1	TRBJ1-2	CSAKTPYYGYTF
TRBV28	TRBJ2-5	CASSLNSPLETQYF
TRBV12-5	TRBJ2-3	CASGSGQPTDTQYF
TRBV18	TRBJ2-5	CASSSLKVETQYF
TRBV2	TRBJ1-2	CASRSYGLGGRDGYTF